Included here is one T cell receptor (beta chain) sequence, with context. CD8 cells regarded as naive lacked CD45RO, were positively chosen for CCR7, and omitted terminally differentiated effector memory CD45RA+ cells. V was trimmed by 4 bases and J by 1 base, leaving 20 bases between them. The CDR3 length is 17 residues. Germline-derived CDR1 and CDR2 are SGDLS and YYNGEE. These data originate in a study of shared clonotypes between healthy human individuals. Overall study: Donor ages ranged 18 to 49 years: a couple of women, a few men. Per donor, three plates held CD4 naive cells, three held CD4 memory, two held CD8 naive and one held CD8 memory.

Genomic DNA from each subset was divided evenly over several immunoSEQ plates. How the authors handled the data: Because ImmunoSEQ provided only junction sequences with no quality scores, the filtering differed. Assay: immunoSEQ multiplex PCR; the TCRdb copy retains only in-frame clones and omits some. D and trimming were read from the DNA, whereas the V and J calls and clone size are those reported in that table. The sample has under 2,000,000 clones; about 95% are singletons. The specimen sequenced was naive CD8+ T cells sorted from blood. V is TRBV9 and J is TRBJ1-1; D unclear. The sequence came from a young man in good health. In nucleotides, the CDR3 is TGTGCCAGCAGCCCCGACTACGGTTCGAGTGAGAACACTGAAGCTTTCTTT. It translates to CASSPDYGSSENTEAFF.